Sequencing of this TCR beta chain was carried out in a study of shared clonotypes between healthy human individuals. The sample holds one count of this clone. Other DNA variants within this sample encode the same CDR3. Trimming stripped 3 bases from V and 2 bases from J, with 8 bases between. Germline lookup yields CDR1 SNHLY and CDR2 FYNNEI. CDR3 length equals 14 residues. TCRdb's table, derived via immunoSEQ multiplex PCR, lists solely in-frame clones and lacks some. This table has about 1.5 million clones, 95% to 99% appearing once. Each sample came from a Caucasian adult donor living in Nashville, Tennessee.

The chain combines TRBV2 with TRBJ1-5; D is uncertain. Material for sequencing was naive CD4+ T cells sorted from blood. As for subset: CD45RA+ positively selected. The receptor was isolated from a man younger than 40 in good health. CDR3 bases: TGTGCCAGCAGTGAGGTGCGAGGCAATCAGCCCCAGCATTTT. It yields the protein CASSEVRGNQPQHF.